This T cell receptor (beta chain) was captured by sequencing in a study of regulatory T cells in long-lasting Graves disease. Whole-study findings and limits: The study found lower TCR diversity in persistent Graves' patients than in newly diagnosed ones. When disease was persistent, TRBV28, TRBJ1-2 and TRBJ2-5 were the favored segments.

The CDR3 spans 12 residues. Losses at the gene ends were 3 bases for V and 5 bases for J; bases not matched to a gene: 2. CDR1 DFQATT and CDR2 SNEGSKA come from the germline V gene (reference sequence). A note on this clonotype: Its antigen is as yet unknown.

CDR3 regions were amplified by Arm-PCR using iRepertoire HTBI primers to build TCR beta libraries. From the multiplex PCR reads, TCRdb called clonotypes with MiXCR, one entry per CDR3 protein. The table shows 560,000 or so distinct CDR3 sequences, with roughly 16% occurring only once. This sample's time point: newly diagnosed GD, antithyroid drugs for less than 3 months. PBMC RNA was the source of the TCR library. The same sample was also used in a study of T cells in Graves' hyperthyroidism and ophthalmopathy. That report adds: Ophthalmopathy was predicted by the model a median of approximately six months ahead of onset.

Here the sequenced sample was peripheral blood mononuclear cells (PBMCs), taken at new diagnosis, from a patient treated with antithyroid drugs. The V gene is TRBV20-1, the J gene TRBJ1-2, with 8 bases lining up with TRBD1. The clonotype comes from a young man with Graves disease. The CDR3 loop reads CSASNRGYGYTF. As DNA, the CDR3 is TGCAGTGCTAGTAACAGGGGGTATGGCTACACCTTC.